This T cell receptor beta chain was sequenced for a study of human T cells and chemical hapten exposure. The time point: pre-sensitization, week 0. Indicated treatment: therapeutic diphenylcyclopropenone sensitization with weekly scalp DPC. TCRdb called the RACE reads again in MiXCR, with one record for every CDR3 protein. The repertoire holds about 380,000 distinct CDR3 sequences, with approximately 5.1% as singletons. V was clipped by 8 bases and J by 9 bases, with 14 bases between them. This CDR3 contains 13 residues. Germline CDR1 reads MNHEY; CDR2 reads SMNVEV (reference sequence). The starting material was whole blood, obtained in connection with sensitization to the hapten diphenylcyclopropenone (DPC). The clonotype was recovered from a woman aged 45-59 years with alopecia areata. Some clones in this sample may be carry-over from other donors' samples. This chain uses TRBV27 with TRBJ1-6, with D tentatively TRBD1 (5 bases). The CDR3 DNA sequence: TGTGCCAGCTGGGGCAGGTTGGGTTCACCCCTCCACTTT. Its protein is CASWGRLGSPLHF.